This note documents a single T cell receptor (beta chain) sequence. An end of the junction differs from the germline gene, which may be a read error. From germline, CDR1 is MGHRA and CDR2 YSYEKL. This CDR3 is built from 12 residues. This record comes from a study of blood T cell repertoires in COVID-19. Looking at the study overall: COVID-19 samples, acute and convalescent, were from the United States, Italy and Spain. The cDNA or gDNA used as material had been derived from T cells, B-cell-depleted T cells, or PBMCs.

In the authors' workflow: Amplification of reference gene primers provided the estimated nucleated cell counts. Clones were read by immunoSEQ multiplex PCR, and TCRdb kept only the in-frame ones, dropping some. The DNA was the basis for D and trimming; V, J and clone size are from that table. This table holds some 380,000 clones, around 90% found once. The clonotype comes from a man between 18 and 29 years old with active or convalescent COVID-19. Sequencing was performed on peripheral blood. The chain is built from TRBV4-1 and TRBJ1-1, with D possibly being TRBD1 (5 bases). CDR3 residues: CASSQEGTLGPF. The CDR3 DNA reads TGCGCCAGCAGCCAAGAAGGGACTTTAGGGCCCTTT.